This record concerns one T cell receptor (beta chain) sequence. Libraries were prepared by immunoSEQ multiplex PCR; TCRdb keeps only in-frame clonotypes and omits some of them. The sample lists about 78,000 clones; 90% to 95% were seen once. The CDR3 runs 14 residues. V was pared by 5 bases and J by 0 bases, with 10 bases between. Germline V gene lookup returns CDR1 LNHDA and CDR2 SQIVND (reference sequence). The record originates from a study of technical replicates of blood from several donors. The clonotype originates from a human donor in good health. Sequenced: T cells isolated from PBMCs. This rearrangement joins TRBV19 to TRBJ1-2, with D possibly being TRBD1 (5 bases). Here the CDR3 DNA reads TGTGCCAGTAGTCCTCAGGGTACTAACTATGGCTACACCTTC. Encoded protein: CASSPQGTNYGYTF.